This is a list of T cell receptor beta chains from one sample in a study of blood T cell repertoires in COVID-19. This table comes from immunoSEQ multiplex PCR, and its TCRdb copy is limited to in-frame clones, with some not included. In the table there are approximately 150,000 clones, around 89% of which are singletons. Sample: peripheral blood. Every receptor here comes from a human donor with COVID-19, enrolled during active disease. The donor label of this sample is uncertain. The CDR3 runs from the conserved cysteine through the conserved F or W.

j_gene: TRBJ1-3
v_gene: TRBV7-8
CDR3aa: CASSLRDRQSGNTIYF

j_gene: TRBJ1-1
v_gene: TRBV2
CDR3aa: CASSLGQGGMNTEAFF

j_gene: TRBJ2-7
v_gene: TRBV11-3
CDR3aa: CASSLNSGSYEQYF

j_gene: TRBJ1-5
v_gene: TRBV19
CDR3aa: CASRPGLRTSNQPQHF

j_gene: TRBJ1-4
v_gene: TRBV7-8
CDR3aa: CASSLVGLFTGGQLFF

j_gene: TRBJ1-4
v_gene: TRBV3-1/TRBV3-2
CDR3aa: CASSPRGYNEKLFF

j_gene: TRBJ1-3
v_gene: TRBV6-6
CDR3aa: CASSYTRTETGNTIYF

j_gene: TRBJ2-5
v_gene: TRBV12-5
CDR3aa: CASGLPDSEETQYF

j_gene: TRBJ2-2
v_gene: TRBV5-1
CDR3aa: CASNLDDTGELFF

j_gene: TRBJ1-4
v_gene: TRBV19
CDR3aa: CASMPNGGVEKLFF

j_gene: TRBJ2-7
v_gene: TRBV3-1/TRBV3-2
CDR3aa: CASSRTGSYEQYF

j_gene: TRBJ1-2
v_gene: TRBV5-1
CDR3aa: CASSFLTGTKVDYGYTF

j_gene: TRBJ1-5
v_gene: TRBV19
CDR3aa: CASTTIQGPTEPQHF

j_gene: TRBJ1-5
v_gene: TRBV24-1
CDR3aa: CATSDFLDRAIRNQPQHF

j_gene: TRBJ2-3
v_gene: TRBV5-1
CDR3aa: CASSPQGYEADTQYF